The 2 T cell receptor beta chains below all came from one sample that was sequenced in a study of cytomegalovirus exposure and HLA in healthy donors. With 60 Vbeta and 13 Jbeta primers, the PCR was carried out. Here immunoSEQ multiplex PCR was the method, and the copy in TCRdb shows in-frame clones only, minus some. With over 100,000 clones in the sample, the ten largest clones hold 3% to 4.5%. Sequenced input: PBMCs. The receptors stem from a man aged 30 to 45 in good health and CMV-seronegative.

V and J are TRBV7-2 and TRBJ2-1, with 7 bases fitting TRBD1. After removal of 5 bases from V and 5 bases from J, the junction contained 3 bases not matched to a gene. In germline, CDR1 is SGHTA, CDR2 FQGNSA. The CDR3 is 13 residues long. The CDR3 is CASSRDRDNEQFF. The DNA for the CDR3 is TGTGCCAGCAGCCGAGACAGGGACAATGAGCAGTTCTTC.

V gene TRBV19 combines with J gene TRBJ2-5; D may be TRBD2 (5 bases). Per germline, CDR1 LNHDA and CDR2 SQIVND (reference sequence). The V end was cut by 4 bases, the J end by 1 base, with 19 bases between. This CDR3 is built from 17 residues. The CDR3 DNA sequence: TGTGCCAGTAGTAGACTATCCGGGCCGAGTTCCCAAGAGACCCAGTACTTC. It yields the protein CASSRLSGPSSQETQYF.